The rows below give T cell receptor beta chains drawn from one sample of a study of cytomegalovirus exposure and HLA in healthy donors. Assay: immunoSEQ multiplex PCR; the TCRdb copy retains only in-frame clones and omits some. The top ten hold 6.5% of the sample, which has 150,000 to 250,000 clones, more than 75% seen once. Material: PBMCs. The source is a woman aged 50 to 60 in good health and CMV-seropositive. Both conserved end residues are part of each CDR3. A D gene is named only where the DNA matches it firmly. The size field is filled for only some rows; it gives once, few, many or a size class.

v_call	clone_size	d_call	j_call	cdr3_aa	cdr3_nt
TRBV5-6	-	TRBD1	TRBJ2-5	CASSTTGGEETQYF	TGTGCCAGCAGCACGACAGGGGGAGAAGAGACCCAGTACTTC
TRBV6-1	-	TRBD1	TRBJ1-2	CASSLGQGDYGYTF	TGTGCCAGCAGTTTGGGACAGGGGGACTATGGCTACACCTTC
TRBV13	-	TRBD1	TRBJ1-1	CASSLRDRWRGTEAFF	TGTGCCAGCAGCTTACGGGACAGGTGGAGGGGCACTGAAGCTTTCTTT
TRBV7-9	-	-	TRBJ2-2	CSSSLAQPSTGELFF	TGTTCCAGCAGCTTGGCCCAACCTAGTACCGGGGAGCTGTTTTTT
TRBV5-6	-	TRBD1	TRBJ2-7	CASSTTGVYEQYF	TGTGCCAGCAGCACAACAGGGGTCTACGAGCAGTACTTC
TRBV7-2	-	-	TRBJ1-5	CASSLLAGLNQPQHF	TGTGCCAGCAGCTTATTGGCAGGCCTCAATCAGCCCCAGCATTTT
TRBV6-4	-	-	TRBJ2-1	CASSDSSENEQFF	TGTGCCAGCAGTGACTCGAGTGAGAATGAGCAGTTCTTC
TRBV29-1	-	TRBD2	TRBJ2-1	CSVGLQGLGIIEQFF	TGCAGCGTCGGTCTACAGGGACTAGGTATTATTGAGCAGTTCTTC
TRBV9	-	-	TRBJ1-1	CASSVAPGADTEAFF	TGTGCCAGCAGCGTAGCCCCGGGAGCGGACACTGAAGCTTTCTTT
TRBV5-1	-	TRBD1	TRBJ1-1	CASSPPGQYTEAFF	TGCGCCAGCAGCCCCCCGGGACAGTACACTGAAGCTTTCTTT
TRBV5-5	-	-	TRBJ2-2	CASSLVRWTDGTGELFF	TGTGCCAGCAGCTTGGTGCGTTGGACAGATGGGACCGGGGAGCTGTTTTTT
TRBV18	-	-	TRBJ2-5	CASSPRREETQYF	TGTGCCAGCTCACCCAGGCGGGAAGAGACCCAGTACTTC
TRBV9	-	-	TRBJ2-6	CASSVPPGVNFSGANVLTF	TGTGCCAGCAGCGTCCCTCCTGGAGTGAATTTCTCTGGGGCCAACGTCCTGACTTTC
TRBV5-1	-	TRBD1	TRBJ2-7	CASSHGQGLFGYEQYF	TGCGCCAGCAGCCACGGACAGGGGCTTTTCGGCTACGAGCAGTACTTC
TRBV11-2	-	TRBD2	TRBJ2-5	CASSLGGGQETQYF	TGTGCCAGCAGCTTGGGCGGGGGGCAAGAGACCCAGTACTTC
TRBV28	-	TRBD1	TRBJ1-6	CASRLSTGPLSSYNSPLHF	TGTGCCAGCAGACTTTCGACAGGGCCCTTGAGCTCCTATAATTCACCCCTCCACTTT
TRBV21-1	-	-	TRBJ1-1	CASSNVGSHRVGGRNTEAFF	TGTGCCAGCAGCAACGTAGGAAGTCATAGGGTTGGGGGCAGGAACACTGAAGCTTTCTTT
TRBV4-3	-	-	TRBJ1-5	CASSQGRRDQPQHF	TGCGCCAGCAGCCAAGGGCGGAGAGATCAGCCCCAGCATTTT
TRBV11-2	-	-	TRBJ2-5	CASSFTGRYQETQYF	TGTGCCAGCAGCTTTACAGGGCGATACCAAGAGACCCAGTACTTC
TRBV7-9	-	TRBD2	TRBJ2-2	CASSSPFSLAGGTGELFF	TGTGCCAGCAGCTCCCCTTTCAGCCTAGCGGGGGGCACCGGGGAGCTGTTTTTT
TRBV5-4	once	TRBD1	TRBJ1-1	CASRGQGLNTEAFF	TGTGCCAGCAGGGGACAGGGGTTGAACACTGAAGCTTTCTTT
TRBV6-5	-	-	TRBJ2-7	CASSYSRRGHEQYF	TGTGCCAGCAGTTACTCTAGGAGGGGCCACGAGCAGTACTTC
TRBV30	once	-	TRBJ1-4	CAWSIGGTFEKLFF	TGTGCCTGGAGTATAGGCGGGACGTTTGAAAAACTGTTTTTT
TRBV4-3	-	-	TRBJ1-5	CASSQAKTSPGNQPQHF	TGCGCCAGCAGCCAAGCAAAGACAAGTCCGGGCAATCAGCCCCAGCATTTT
TRBV19	-	TRBD2	TRBJ2-3	CASSSSGRDTDTQYF	TGTGCCAGTAGCTCTAGCGGGAGGGACACAGATACGCAGTATTTT
TRBV7-2	few	-	TRBJ2-1	CASRGDSSSYNEQFF	TGTGCCAGCAGAGGGGACTCAAGCTCCTACAATGAGCAGTTCTTC
TRBV19	-	TRBD2	TRBJ2-1	CASSILAGGFNEQFF	TGTGCCAGTAGTATTCTGGCGGGAGGGTTCAATGAGCAGTTCTTC
TRBV15	few	TRBD1	TRBJ2-5	CATSRDQGAGETQYF	TGTGCCACCAGCAGAGACCAGGGGGCCGGGGAGACCCAGTACTTC
TRBV5-5	few	-	TRBJ1-2	CASSPRRTPFYGYTF	TGTGCCAGCAGCCCGCGGCGGACACCCTTCTATGGCTACACCTTC
TRBV11-2	-	-	TRBJ2-2	CASSLGPLALGELFF	TGTGCCAGCAGCTTAGGGCCCCTAGCATTAGGGGAGCTGTTTTTT
TRBV18	-	TRBD2	TRBJ2-1	CASSPPSTGGSHNEQFF	TGTGCCAGCTCACCACCTTCAACGGGAGGGTCACATAATGAGCAGTTCTTC
TRBV11-3	-	-	TRBJ2-3	CASSPPPGGVGDTQYF	TGTGCCAGCAGCCCCCCCCCGGGCGGGGTTGGAGATACGCAGTATTTT
TRBV28	-	TRBD1	TRBJ1-2	CASSFPGQVYGYTF	TGTGCCAGCAGTTTTCCCGGACAGGTCTATGGCTACACCTTC
TRBV12-5	-	TRBD1	TRBJ2-1	CASGLSTWTGAYNEQFF	TGTGCTAGTGGTTTGTCCACGTGGACAGGGGCGTACAATGAGCAGTTCTTC
TRBV7-8	-	-	TRBJ1-5	CASSLRPGGYNQPQHF	TGTGCCAGCAGCCTACGGCCCGGAGGGTACAATCAGCCCCAGCATTTT
TRBV2	-	-	TRBJ1-1	CASSGGLLMNTEAFF	TGTGCCAGCTCCGGCGGGCTCCTCATGAACACTGAAGCTTTCTTT
TRBV19	-	TRBD2	TRBJ2-2	CASSILVRSQREGTGELFF	TGTGCCAGTAGTATTCTAGTTAGGAGTCAGCGGGAGGGGACCGGGGAGCTGTTTTTT
TRBV15	-	TRBD2	TRBJ2-1	CATSRDRDGGAYNEQFF	TGTGCCACCAGCAGAGATCGGGACGGGGGGGCCTACAATGAGCAGTTCTTC
TRBV4-3	-	TRBD1	TRBJ1-2	CASSQDGGQGYGYTF	TGCGCCAGCAGCCAAGATGGGGGACAGGGCTATGGCTACACCTTC
TRBV4-3	once	TRBD1	TRBJ2-1	CASSQGGQGSRYGDNEQFF	TGCGCCAGCAGCCAAGGGGGACAGGGGAGTAGATATGGGGACAATGAGCAGTTCTTC
TRBV2	-	TRBD1	TRBJ1-1	CASSPPGQGFTEAFF	TGTGCCAGCAGTCCTCCGGGACAGGGATTCACTGAAGCTTTCTTT
TRBV5-1	-	-	TRBJ1-3	CASSLGSFFSGNTIYF	TGCGCCAGCAGCTTGGGAAGCTTTTTCTCTGGAAACACCATATATTTT
TRBV19	-	TRBD2	TRBJ2-7	CASSPGLDPYEQYF	TGTGCCAGTAGCCCTGGACTAGACCCCTACGAGCAGTACTTC
TRBV9	-	-	TRBJ1-3	CASQQGISGNTIYF	TGTGCCAGCCAACAGGGCATCTCTGGAAACACCATATATTTT
TRBV28	few	-	TRBJ2-3	CASSSDWGTSTDTQYF	TGTGCCAGCAGTTCGGATTGGGGGACTAGCACAGATACGCAGTATTTT
TRBV29-1	-	TRBD1	TRBJ1-2	CSVSGTGGVWSQSYTF	TGCAGCGTCTCCGGGACAGGGGGCGTTTGGTCACAGAGCTACACCTTC
TRBV6-1	-	TRBD1	TRBJ1-5	CASHRGNSNQPQHF	TGTGCCAGTCACAGGGGCAATAGCAATCAGCCCCAGCATTTT
TRBV11-2	-	-	TRBJ1-1	CASSPRTRNTEAFF	TGTGCCAGCAGCCCGAGGACAAGGAACACTGAAGCTTTCTTT
TRBV29-1	few	TRBD1	TRBJ2-7	CSVPPGTGVYYEQYF	TGCAGCGTACCACCCGGGACAGGGGTGTACTACGAGCAGTACTTC
TRBV7-5	-	-	TRBJ2-7	CVRSLGTGGASSYEQYF	TGTGTCAGAAGCTTAGGGACAGGGGGCGCTTCCTCCTACGAGCAGTACTTC
TRBV6-5	-	TRBD1	TRBJ1-2	CASSTTGANYGYTF	TGTGCCAGCAGCACGACAGGGGCTAACTATGGCTACACCTTC
TRBV18	few	-	TRBJ2-5	CASSEQETQYF	TGTGCCAGCTCAGAGCAAGAGACCCAGTACTTC
TRBV4-1	-	-	TRBJ1-5	CASSQAEGAINQPQHF	TGCGCCAGCAGCCAAGCGGAGGGAGCGATCAATCAGCCCCAGCATTTT
TRBV6-5	once	TRBD1	TRBJ1-1	CASSPGGTEAFF	TGTGCCAGCAGCCCAGGGGGGACTGAAGCTTTCTTT
TRBV6-5	-	TRBD2	TRBJ2-1	CASKIAGGKYNEQFF	TGTGCCAGCAAAATAGCGGGAGGGAAATACAATGAGCAGTTCTTC
TRBV6-5	-	-	TRBJ1-4	CASSYSLGTGEKLFF	TGTGCCAGCAGTTACTCGCTAGGAACGGGTGAAAAACTGTTTTTT
TRBV28	-	TRBD1	TRBJ2-7	CASSSIGGNEQYF	TGTGCCAGCAGTTCGATAGGGGGCAACGAGCAGTACTTC